The 10 T cell receptor beta chains below come from one sample, sequenced in a study of cytomegalovirus exposure and HLA in healthy donors. The PCR ran on 60 Vbeta and 13 Jbeta primers. Sequencing used immunoSEQ multiplex PCR; TCRdb keeps in-frame clones, though not all of them. This sample's table reports 100,000 to 150,000 clones. The specimen sequenced was PBMCs. The source is a man younger than 30 in good health and CMV-seronegative.

The chain combines TRBV9 with TRBJ1-1; the match to TRBD1 covers 10 bases. Looked up from germline, CDR1 is SGDLS and CDR2 is YYNGEE. The CDR3 covers 17 residues. Germline trimming cut 0 bases from V and 4 bases from J; bases unmatched to any gene: 9. For the CDR3, the DNA is TGTGCCAGCAGCGTAGAACCCCCCGACAGGGGGCGCACTGAAGCTTTCTTT. It translates to CASSVEPPDRGRTEAFF. Using reference TRBV9 and TRBJ1-1 for the parts outside the CDR3, the full variable domain is DSGVTQTPKHLITATGQRVTLRCSPRSGDLSVYWYQQSLDQGLQFLIQYYNGEERAKGNILERFSAQQFPDLHSELNLSSLELGDSALYFCASSVEPPDRGRTEAFFGQGTRLTVV.

The chain is built from TRBV2 and TRBJ1-1, with unresolved D. Trimming pared 4 bases from V and 2 bases from J, leaving 8 bases between. Germline loops: CDR1 SNHLY, CDR2 FYNNEI. The CDR3 is 13 residues long. The CDR3, as DNA: TGTGCCAGCAGTGTCAATTTTAACACTGAAGCTTTCTTT. This codes for CASSVNFNTEAFF.

CDR3 nucleotides: TGTGCCAGCAGCTTGCAGGGGCCTGGAAACACCATATATTTT. Its protein product is CASSLQGPGNTIYF. V usage is TRBV13 and J usage is TRBJ1-3, with D possibly matching TRBD1 (6 bases). In germline, CDR1 is PRHDT, CDR2 FYEKMQ (reference sequence). V was pared by 3 bases and J by 2 bases, with 8 bases between. This CDR3 region has 14 residues.

This sequence joins TRBV5-6 and TRBJ2-5; 8 positions match TRBD1. The CDR3 is 14 amino acids. The V gene's germline CDR1 is SGHDT and CDR2 YYEEEE. Losses at the gene ends were 5 bases for V and 7 bases for J; bases not matched to a gene: 10. The chain's CDR3 is CASRYDRGPGTQYF. The CDR3 region has the DNA TGTGCCAGCAGGTACGACAGGGGCCCGGGGACCCAGTACTTC.

V is TRBV19 and J is TRBJ1-4, with a tentative D call TRBD1 (6 bases). V was clipped by 0 bases and J by 1 base, with 9 bases between them. CDR1 LNHDA and CDR2 SQIVND come from the germline V gene (reference sequence). The CDR3 extends over 16 amino acids. CDR3 sequence reads: CASSIDPRGTNEKLFF. The CDR3 DNA is TGTGCCAGTAGTATAGACCCCAGGGGAACTAATGAAAAACTGTTTTTT. Together with reference TRBV19 and TRBJ1-4, the CDR3 gives the full variable domain: DGGITQSPKYLFRKEGQNVTLSCEQNLNHDAMYWYRQDPGQGLRLIYYSQIVNDFQKGDIAEGYSVSREKKESFPLTVTSAQKNPTAFYLCASSIDPRGTNEKLFFGSGTQLSVL.

This rearrangement joins TRBV7-9 to TRBJ2-3, with 13 positions matching TRBD2. V lost 5 bases to trimming and J lost 0 bases; unmatched junction nucleotides: 11. The CDR3 length is 19 residues. CDR1 SEHNR and CDR2 FQNEAQ come from the germline V gene (reference sequence). As DNA, the CDR3 is TGTGCCAGCAGCCCGGGGACTAGCGGGATATACTTTAGCACAGATACGCAGTATTTT. This sequence encodes CASSPGTSGIYFSTDTQYF.

The rearrangement links TRBV16 to TRBJ1-1; D may be TRBD1 (6 bases). Germline CDR1 and CDR2: KGHSY and FQNENV. This CDR3 comprises 13 residues. V lost 4 bases, J lost 8 bases, and 14 bases lay in between. CDR3 DNA: TGTGCCAGCAGCCCAATTAGGGGGACAGAAGCTTTCTTT. Encoded protein: CASSPIRGTEAFF.

V usage is TRBV6-5 and J usage is TRBJ1-2, with 7 bases fitting TRBD1. Trimming at V came to 0 bases and at J to 6 bases, leaving 7 bases not matched to a gene. There are 15 residues in the CDR3. From germline, CDR1 is MNHEY and CDR2 SVGAGI. In DNA, the CDR3 is TGTGCCAGCAGTTACTCGAGAGGGGGCGCAGATGGCTACACCTTC. Encoded protein: CASSYSRGGADGYTF.

The gene calls are TRBV7-8 and TRBJ2-2, with 11 bases fitting TRBD2. CDR1 and CDR2 (germline): SGHVS, FQNEAQ. This CDR3 comprises 18 residues. V trimming: 3 bases; J trimming: 2 bases; junction bases outside the gene matches: 8. CDR3 amino acids: CASSFGLAGGPNTGELFF. The CDR3 coding sequence is TGTGCCAGCAGCTTCGGTCTAGCGGGGGGACCAAACACCGGGGAGCTGTTTTTT.

J is TRBJ1-2 and V is TRBV5-1; no definite D call. CDR3 size: 12 residues. V was clipped by 4 bases and J by 4 bases, with 8 bases between them. Germline loops: CDR1 SGHRS, CDR2 YFSETQ. DNA for the CDR3: TGCGCCAGCAGCCCGTACAGCTATGGCTACACCTTC. Its protein product is CASSPYSYGYTF.